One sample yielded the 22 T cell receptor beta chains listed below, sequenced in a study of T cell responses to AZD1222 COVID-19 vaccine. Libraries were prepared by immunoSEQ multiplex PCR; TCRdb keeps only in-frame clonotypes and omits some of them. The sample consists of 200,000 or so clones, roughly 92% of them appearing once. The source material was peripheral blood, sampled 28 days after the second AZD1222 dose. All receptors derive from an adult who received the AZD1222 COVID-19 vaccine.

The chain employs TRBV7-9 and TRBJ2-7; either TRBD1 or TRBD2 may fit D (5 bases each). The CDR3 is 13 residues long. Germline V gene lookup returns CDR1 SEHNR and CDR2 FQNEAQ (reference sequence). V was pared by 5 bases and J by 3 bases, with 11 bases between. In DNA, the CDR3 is TGTGCCAGCAGCCGGGACGGCGTCTACGAGCAGTACTTC. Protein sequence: CASSRDGVYEQYF.

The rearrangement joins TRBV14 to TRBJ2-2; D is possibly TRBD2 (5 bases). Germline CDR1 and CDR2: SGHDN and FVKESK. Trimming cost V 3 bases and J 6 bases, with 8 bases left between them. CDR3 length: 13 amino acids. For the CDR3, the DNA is TGTGCCAGCAGCCAGAGGGCGGCCGGGGAGCTGTTTTTT. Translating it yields CASSQRAAGELFF.

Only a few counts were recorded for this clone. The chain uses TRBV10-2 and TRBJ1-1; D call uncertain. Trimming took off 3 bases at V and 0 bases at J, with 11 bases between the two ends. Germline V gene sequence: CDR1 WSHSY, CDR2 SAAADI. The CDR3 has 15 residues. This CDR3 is CASSDKAGMNTEAFF. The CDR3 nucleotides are TGCGCCAGCAGTGACAAGGCTGGCATGAACACTGAAGCTTTCTTT.

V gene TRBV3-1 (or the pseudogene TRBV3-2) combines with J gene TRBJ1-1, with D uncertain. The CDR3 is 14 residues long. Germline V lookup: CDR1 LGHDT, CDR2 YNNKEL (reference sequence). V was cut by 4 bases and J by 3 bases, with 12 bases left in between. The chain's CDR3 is CASSPLSRYTEAFF. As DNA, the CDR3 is TGTGCCAGCAGCCCGCTTTCTCGTTACACTGAAGCTTTCTTT.

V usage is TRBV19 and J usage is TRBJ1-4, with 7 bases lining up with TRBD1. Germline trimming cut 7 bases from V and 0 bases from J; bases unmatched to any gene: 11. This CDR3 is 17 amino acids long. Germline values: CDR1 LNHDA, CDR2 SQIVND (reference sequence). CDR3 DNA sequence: TGTGCCAGTAAGTCGGCTAACAGGGGCGCAACTAATGAAAAACTGTTTTTT. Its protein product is CASKSANRGATNEKLFF. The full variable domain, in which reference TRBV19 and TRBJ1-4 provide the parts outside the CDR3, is DGGITQSPKYLFRKEGQNVTLSCEQNLNHDAMYWYRQDPGQGLRLIYYSQIVNDFQKGDIAEGYSVSREKKESFPLTVTSAQKNPTAFYLCASKSANRGATNEKLFFGSGTQLSVL.

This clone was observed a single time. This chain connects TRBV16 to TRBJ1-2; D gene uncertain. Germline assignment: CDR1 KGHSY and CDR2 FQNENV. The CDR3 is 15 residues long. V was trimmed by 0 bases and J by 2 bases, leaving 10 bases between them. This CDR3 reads CASSQSRDPNYGYTF. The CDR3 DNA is TGTGCCAGCAGCCAATCTCGTGACCCGAACTATGGCTACACCTTC.

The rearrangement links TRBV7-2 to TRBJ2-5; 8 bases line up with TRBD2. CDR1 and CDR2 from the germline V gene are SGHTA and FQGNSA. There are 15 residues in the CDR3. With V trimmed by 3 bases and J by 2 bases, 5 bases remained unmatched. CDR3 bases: TGTGCCAGCAGCTTCAAGATAGCGGGGCAAGAGACCCAGTACTTC. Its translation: CASSFKIAGQETQYF.

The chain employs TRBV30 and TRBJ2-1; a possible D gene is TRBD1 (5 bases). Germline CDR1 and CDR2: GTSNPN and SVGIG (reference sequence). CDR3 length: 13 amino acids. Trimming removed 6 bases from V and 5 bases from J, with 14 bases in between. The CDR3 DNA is TGTGCCTGTTTGAGGAGCAGGGACAATGAGCAGTTCTTC. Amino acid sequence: CACLRSRDNEQFF.

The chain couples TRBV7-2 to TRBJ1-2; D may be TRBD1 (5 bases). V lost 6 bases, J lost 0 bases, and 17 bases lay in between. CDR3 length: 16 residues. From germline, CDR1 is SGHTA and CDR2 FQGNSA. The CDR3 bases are TGTGCCAGCAGTCTTAGGGGAGGAATCGCTAACTATGGCTACACCTTC. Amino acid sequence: CASSLRGGIANYGYTF.

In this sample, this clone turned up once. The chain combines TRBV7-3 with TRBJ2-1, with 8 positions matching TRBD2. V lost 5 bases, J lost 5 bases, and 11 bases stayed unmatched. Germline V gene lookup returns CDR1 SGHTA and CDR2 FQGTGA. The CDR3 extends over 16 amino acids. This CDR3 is CASSPHRGGLNNEQFF. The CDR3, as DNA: TGTGCCAGCAGCCCACACCGGGGGGGGCTAAACAATGAGCAGTTCTTC. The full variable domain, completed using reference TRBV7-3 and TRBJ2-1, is GAGVSQTPSNKVTEKGKYVELRCDPISGHTALYWYRQSLGQGPEFLIYFQGTGAADDSGLPNDRFFAVRPEGSVSTLKIQRTERGDSAVYLCASSPHRGGLNNEQFFGPGTRLTVL.

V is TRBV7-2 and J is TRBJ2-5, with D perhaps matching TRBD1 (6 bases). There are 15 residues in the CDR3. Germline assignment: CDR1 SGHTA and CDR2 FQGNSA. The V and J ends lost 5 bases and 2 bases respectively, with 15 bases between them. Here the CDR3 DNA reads TGTGCCAGCAGCCAGACAGGATTATTTCAAGAGACCCAGTACTTC. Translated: CASSQTGLFQETQYF.

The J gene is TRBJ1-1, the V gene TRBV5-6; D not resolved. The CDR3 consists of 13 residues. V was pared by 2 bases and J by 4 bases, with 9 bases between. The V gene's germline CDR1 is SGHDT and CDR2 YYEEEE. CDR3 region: CASSFRSTTEAFF. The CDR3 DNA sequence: TGTGCCAGCAGCTTTCGAAGTACCACTGAAGCTTTCTTT.

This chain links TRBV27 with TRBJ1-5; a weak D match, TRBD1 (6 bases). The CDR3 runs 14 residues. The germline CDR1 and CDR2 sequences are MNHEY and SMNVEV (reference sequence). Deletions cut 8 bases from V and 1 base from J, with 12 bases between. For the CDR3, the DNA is TGTGCCAGCTCCAGGGGATCGAGCAATCAGCCCCAGCATTTT. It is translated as CASSRGSSNQPQHF.

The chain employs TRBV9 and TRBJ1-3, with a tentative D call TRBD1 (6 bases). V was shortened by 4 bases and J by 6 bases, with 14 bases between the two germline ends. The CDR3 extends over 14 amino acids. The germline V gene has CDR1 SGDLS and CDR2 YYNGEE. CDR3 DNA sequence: TGTGCCAGCAGCCCCCGGAGGGGGGCAAACACCATATATTTT. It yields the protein CASSPRRGANTIYF.

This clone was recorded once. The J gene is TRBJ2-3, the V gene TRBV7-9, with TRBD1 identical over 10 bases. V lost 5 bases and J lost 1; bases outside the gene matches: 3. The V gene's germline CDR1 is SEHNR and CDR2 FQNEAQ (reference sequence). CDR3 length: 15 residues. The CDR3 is CASSRGQGGTDTQYF. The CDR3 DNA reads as TGTGCCAGCAGCCGCGGACAGGGGGGCACAGATACGCAGTATTTT.

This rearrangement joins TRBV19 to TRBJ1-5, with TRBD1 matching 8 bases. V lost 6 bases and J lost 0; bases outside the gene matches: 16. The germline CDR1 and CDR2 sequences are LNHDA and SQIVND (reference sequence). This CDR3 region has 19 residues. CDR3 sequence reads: CASSLTWRQGKNSNQPQHF. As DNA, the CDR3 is TGTGCCAGTAGCCTGACATGGCGACAGGGGAAGAATAGCAATCAGCCCCAGCATTTT.

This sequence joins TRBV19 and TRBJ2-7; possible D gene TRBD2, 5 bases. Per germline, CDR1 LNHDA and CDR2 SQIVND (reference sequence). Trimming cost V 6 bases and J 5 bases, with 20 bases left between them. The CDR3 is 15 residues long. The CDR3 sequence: CASSPAVPRRNEQYF. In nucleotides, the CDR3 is TGTGCCAGTAGCCCCGCGGTCCCTCGGAGGAACGAGCAGTACTTC. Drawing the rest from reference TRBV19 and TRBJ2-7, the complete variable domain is DGGITQSPKYLFRKEGQNVTLSCEQNLNHDAMYWYRQDPGQGLRLIYYSQIVNDFQKGDIAEGYSVSREKKESFPLTVTSAQKNPTAFYLCASSPAVPRRNEQYFGPGTRLTVT.

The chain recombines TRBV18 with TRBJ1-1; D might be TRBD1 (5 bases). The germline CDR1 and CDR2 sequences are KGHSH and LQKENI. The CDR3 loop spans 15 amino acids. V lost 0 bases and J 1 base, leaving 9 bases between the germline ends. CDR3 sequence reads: CASSPPSGGNTEAFF. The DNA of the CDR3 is TGTGCCAGCTCACCACCGAGTGGGGGGAACACTGAAGCTTTCTTT.

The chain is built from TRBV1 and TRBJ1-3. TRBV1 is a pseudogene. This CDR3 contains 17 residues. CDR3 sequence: CTSSQSTERFSGNTIYF. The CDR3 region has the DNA TGCACCAGCAGCCAAAGTACAGAGAGGTTCTCTGGAAACACCATATATTTT.

The CDR3 protein is CATSDPTRRDRGLNYNEQFF. The CDR3 bases are TGTGCCACCAGTGACCCCACCCGCCGGGACAGGGGGCTAAACTACAATGAGCAGTTCTTC. The chain uses TRBV24-1 and TRBJ2-1; 12 bases line up with TRBD1. The junction had 15 bases not matched to a gene; V was cut back by 4 bases and J by 3 bases. Per germline, CDR1 KGHDR and CDR2 SFDVKD. This CDR3 region has 20 residues.

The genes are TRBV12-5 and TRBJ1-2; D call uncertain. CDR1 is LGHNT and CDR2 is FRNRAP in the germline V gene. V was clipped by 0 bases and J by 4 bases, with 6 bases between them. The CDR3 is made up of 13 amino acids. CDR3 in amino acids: CASGLVSPYGYTF. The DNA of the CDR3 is TGTGCTAGTGGTTTGGTTTCACCCTATGGCTACACCTTC.

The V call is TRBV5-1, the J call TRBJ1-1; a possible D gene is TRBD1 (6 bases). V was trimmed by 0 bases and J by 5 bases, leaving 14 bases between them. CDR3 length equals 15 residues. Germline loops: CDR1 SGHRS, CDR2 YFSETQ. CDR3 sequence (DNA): TGCGCCAGCAGCTTGGCGGACAGAGACTATACTGAAGCTTTCTTT. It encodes CASSLADRDYTEAFF.